There are a few counts of the clone carrying this T cell receptor beta chain. This record belongs to a study of cytomegalovirus exposure and HLA in healthy donors. PCR used 60 Vbeta primers and 13 Jbeta primers. The assay was immunoSEQ multiplex PCR, and TCRdb's table has in-frame clones only and misses some. This sample carries 120,000 or so clones, 75% to 85% of them seen once, and the ten largest clones take roughly 2%. This CDR3 region has 16 residues. Germline CDR1 is MGHDK and CDR2 is SYGVNS. The V end was cut by 2 bases, the J end by 4 bases, with 15 bases between. This sequence originates from a young man in good health and CMV-seronegative. The gene calls are TRBV25-1 and TRBJ2-1; D is perhaps TRBD2 (6 bases). The sequencing input was PBMCs. CDR3 sequence reads: CASSEMASEAYNEQFF. CDR3 sequence (DNA): TGTGCCAGCAGTGAAATGGCTAGCGAGGCTTACAATGAGCAGTTCTTC.